These T cell receptor beta chains were read from a single sample in a study of CD8+CD57+ T cells in acquired aplastic anemia. TCRdb itself ran the reads through MiXCR, one entry per CDR3 protein. The table has under 350,000 distinct CDR3 sequences, roughly 50% seen once. The sample consisted of sorted CD4+, CD8+, or CD8+CD57+ T cells (not recorded which) from PBMCs. Receptor source: a human donor with severe aplastic anemia or a healthy control (not recorded which). CDR3s include the opening cysteine and the closing phenylalanine or tryptophan. D genes are given only for firm matches. Expanded clones get a size class; other rows say once, few or many, or leave the size out.

j_call: TRBJ2-3
d_call: -
v_call: TRBV19
clone_size: -
cdr3_aa: CASSFPPGPGLYTDTQYF
cdr3_nt: TGTGCCAGTAGCTTCCCTCCCGGCCCGGGACTTTACACAGATACGCAGTATTTT

j_call: TRBJ1-5
d_call: -
v_call: TRBV6-6
clone_size: -
cdr3_aa: CASSARQALSSNQPQHF
cdr3_nt: TGTGCCAGCAGCGCCCGACAGGCGCTCTCTAGCAATCAGCCCCAGCATTTT

j_call: TRBJ1-3
d_call: -
v_call: TRBV2
clone_size: many
cdr3_aa: CASSETLPSSGNTIYF
cdr3_nt: TGTGCCAGCAGTGAGACCCTACCGAGCTCTGGAAACACCATATATTTT

j_call: TRBJ1-5
d_call: -
v_call: TRBV30
clone_size: -
cdr3_aa: CAWSQYSGANQPQHF
cdr3_nt: TGTGCCTGGAGTCAATATTCCGGCGCTAATCAGCCCCAGCATTTT

j_call: TRBJ2-5
d_call: -
v_call: TRBV7-9
clone_size: -
cdr3_aa: CASSQTGTLGETQYF
cdr3_nt: TGCGCCAGCAGCCAAACCGGGACCCTGGGCGAGACCCAGTACTTC

j_call: TRBJ1-3
d_call: -
v_call: TRBV6-2/TRBV6-3
clone_size: few
cdr3_aa: CASTPTRPFLYGYTIYF
cdr3_nt: TGTGCCAGCACCCCGACACGGCCCTTTCTCTATGGCTACACCATATATTTT

j_call: TRBJ1-2
d_call: -
v_call: TRBV29-1
clone_size: many
cdr3_aa: CSVEPGDYGYTF
cdr3_nt: TGCAGCGTTGAGCCGGGGGACTATGGCTACACCTTC

j_call: TRBJ2-1
d_call: -
v_call: TRBV12-3/TRBV12-4
clone_size: -
cdr3_aa: CASSLGAENEQFF
cdr3_nt: TGTGCCAGCAGTTTAGGTGCGGAAAATGAGCAGTTCTTC

j_call: TRBJ2-1
d_call: TRBD1
v_call: TRBV6-1
clone_size: -
cdr3_aa: CASSNTGVLAYNEQFF
cdr3_nt: TGTGCCAGCAGCAACACAGGGGTCCTTGCCTACAATGAGCAGTTCTTC

j_call: TRBJ1-1
d_call: TRBD1
v_call: TRBV7-9
clone_size: -
cdr3_aa: CASSTGQATEAFF
cdr3_nt: TGTGCCAGCAGCACTGGACAGGCCACTGAAGCTTTCTTT

j_call: TRBJ2-5
d_call: -
v_call: TRBV7-4
clone_size: -
cdr3_aa: CASSVAGSETQYF
cdr3_nt: TGTGCCAGCAGCGTCGCGGGTTCGGAGACCCAGTACTTC

j_call: TRBJ2-2
d_call: -
v_call: TRBV29-1
clone_size: -
cdr3_aa: CSARLANTGELFF
cdr3_nt: TGCAGCGCCCGACTAGCGAACACCGGGGAGCTGTTTTTT

j_call: TRBJ2-5
d_call: -
v_call: TRBV29-1
clone_size: -
cdr3_aa: CSVEADSSHTWETQYF
cdr3_nt: TGCAGCGTTGAGGCCGACAGCAGCCACACTTGGGAGACCCAGTACTTC

j_call: TRBJ1-2
d_call: -
v_call: TRBV2
clone_size: -
cdr3_aa: CASSGRAYGYTF
cdr3_nt: TGTGCCAGCAGTGGCCGGGCCTATGGCTACACCTTC

j_call: TRBJ1-6
d_call: -
v_call: TRBV7-8
clone_size: -
cdr3_aa: CASSLVGTNNSPLHF
cdr3_nt: TGTGCCAGCAGCTTAGTGGGGACCAATAATTCACCCCTCCACTTT

j_call: TRBJ1-2
d_call: TRBD1
v_call: TRBV10-3
clone_size: -
cdr3_aa: CAIRAGTGYAYTF
cdr3_nt: TGTGCCATCAGGGCCGGGACAGGGTATGCCTACACCTTC

j_call: TRBJ2-7
d_call: -
v_call: TRBV5-6
clone_size: few
cdr3_aa: CASSLQGRDNEQYF
cdr3_nt: TGTGCCAGCAGCTTGCAGGGTCGGGACAACGAGCAGTACTTC

j_call: TRBJ2-2
d_call: TRBD2
v_call: TRBV2
clone_size: -
cdr3_aa: CASRKTMGLAGSGELFF
cdr3_nt: TGTGCCAGCAGAAAAACAATGGGACTAGCGGGGAGCGGGGAGCTGTTTTTT

j_call: TRBJ1-6
d_call: TRBD1
v_call: TRBV7-2
clone_size: -
cdr3_aa: CASSSPRTGLGHSPLHF
cdr3_nt: TGTGCCAGCAGCTCCCCCCGGACAGGGTTGGGCCATTCACCCCTCCACTTT

j_call: TRBJ1-1
d_call: TRBD1
v_call: TRBV16
clone_size: few
cdr3_aa: CASSRAGQGKTEAFF
cdr3_nt: TGTGCCAGCAGTAGGGCGGGACAGGGAAAAACTGAAGCTTTCTTT

j_call: TRBJ2-7
d_call: -
v_call: TRBV24-1
clone_size: -
cdr3_aa: CATSDGYPGRGYEQYF
cdr3_nt: TGTGCCACCAGTGATGGGTATCCGGGCAGGGGATACGAGCAGTACTTC

j_call: TRBJ2-7
d_call: TRBD1
v_call: TRBV19
clone_size: many
cdr3_aa: CASSKGQGVTPYYYEQYF
cdr3_nt: TGTGCCAGTAGTAAGGGACAGGGGGTAACTCCGTACTACTACGAGCAGTACTTC

j_call: TRBJ2-2
d_call: TRBD1
v_call: TRBV19
clone_size: many
cdr3_aa: CASSPDRAGGLFF
cdr3_nt: TGTGCCAGTAGTCCTGACAGGGCTGGTGGGCTGTTTTTT

j_call: TRBJ1-1
d_call: -
v_call: TRBV11-3
clone_size: many
cdr3_aa: CASSKGVSTEAFF
cdr3_nt: TGTGCCAGCAGCAAAGGGGTTAGCACTGAAGCTTTCTTT

j_call: TRBJ2-3
d_call: -
v_call: TRBV15
clone_size: -
cdr3_aa: CATSRDRGPDTQYF
cdr3_nt: TGTGCCACCAGCAGAGACAGGGGCCCAGATACGCAGTATTTT

j_call: TRBJ1-1
d_call: TRBD1
v_call: TRBV7-8
clone_size: once
cdr3_aa: CASSPSTGRAEAFF
cdr3_nt: TGTGCCAGCAGCCCTTCGACAGGGAGGGCTGAAGCTTTCTTT

j_call: TRBJ1-3
d_call: -
v_call: TRBV7-2
clone_size: -
cdr3_aa: CASSLVGVSGNTIYF
cdr3_nt: TGTGCCAGCAGCTTAGTTGGGGTCTCTGGAAACACCATATATTTT